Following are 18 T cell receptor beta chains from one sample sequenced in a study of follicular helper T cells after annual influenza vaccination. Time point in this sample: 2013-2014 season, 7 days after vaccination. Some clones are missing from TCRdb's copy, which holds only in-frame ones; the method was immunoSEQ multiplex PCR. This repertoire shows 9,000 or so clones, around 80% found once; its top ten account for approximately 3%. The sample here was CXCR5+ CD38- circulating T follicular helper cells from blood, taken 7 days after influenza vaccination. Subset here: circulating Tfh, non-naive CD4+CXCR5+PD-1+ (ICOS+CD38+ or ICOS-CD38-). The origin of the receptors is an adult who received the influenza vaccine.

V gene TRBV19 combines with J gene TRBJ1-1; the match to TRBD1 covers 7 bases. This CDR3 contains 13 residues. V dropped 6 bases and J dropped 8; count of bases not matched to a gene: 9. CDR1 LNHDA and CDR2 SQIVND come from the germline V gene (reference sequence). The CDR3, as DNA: TGTGCCAGTAGAGATCAGGGGGTCGGAGAAGCTTTCTTT. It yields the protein CASRDQGVGEAFF.

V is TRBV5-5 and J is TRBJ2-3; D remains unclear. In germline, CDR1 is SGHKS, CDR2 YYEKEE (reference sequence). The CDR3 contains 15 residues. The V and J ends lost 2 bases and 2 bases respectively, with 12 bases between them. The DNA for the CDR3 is TGTGCCAGCAGCTTCTTGGCTCAAGCCACAGATACGCAGTATTTT. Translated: CASSFLAQATDTQYF. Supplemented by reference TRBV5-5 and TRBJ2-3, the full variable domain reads DAGVTQSPTHLIKTRGQQVTLRCSPISGHKSVSWYQQVLGQGPQFIFQYYEKEERGRGNFPDRFSARQFPNYSSELNVNALLLGDSALYLCASSFLAQATDTQYFGPGTRLTVL.

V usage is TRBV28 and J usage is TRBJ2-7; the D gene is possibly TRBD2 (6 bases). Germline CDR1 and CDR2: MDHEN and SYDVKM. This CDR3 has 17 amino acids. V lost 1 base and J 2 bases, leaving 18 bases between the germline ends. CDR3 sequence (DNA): TGTGCCAGCAGTTTATTAAGCGGGTACACAGCGGCCTACGAGCAGTACTTC. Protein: CASSLLSGYTAAYEQYF.

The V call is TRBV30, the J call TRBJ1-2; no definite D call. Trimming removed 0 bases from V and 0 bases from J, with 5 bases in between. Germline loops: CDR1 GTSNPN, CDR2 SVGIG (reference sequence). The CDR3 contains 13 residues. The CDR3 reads CAWSVSSNYGYTF. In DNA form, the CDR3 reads TGTGCCTGGAGTGTAAGCTCTAACTATGGCTACACCTTC.

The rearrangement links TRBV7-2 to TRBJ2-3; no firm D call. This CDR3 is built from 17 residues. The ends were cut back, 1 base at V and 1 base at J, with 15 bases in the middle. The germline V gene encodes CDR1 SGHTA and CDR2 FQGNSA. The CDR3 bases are TGTGCCAGCAGCTTAGTCGGTATGGCAGATCGCACAGATACGCAGTATTTT. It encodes CASSLVGMADRTDTQYF.

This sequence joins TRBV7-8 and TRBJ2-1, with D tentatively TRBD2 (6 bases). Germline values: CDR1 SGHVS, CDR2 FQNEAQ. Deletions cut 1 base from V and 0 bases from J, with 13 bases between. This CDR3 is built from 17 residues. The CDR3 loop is CASSLGGDGASYNEQFF. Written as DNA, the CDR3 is TGTGCCAGCAGCTTAGGGGGGGATGGAGCCTCCTACAATGAGCAGTTCTTC. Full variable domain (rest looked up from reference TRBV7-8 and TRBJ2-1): GAGVSQSPRYKVAKRGQDVALRCDPISGHVSLFWYQQALGQGPEFLTYFQNEAQLDKSGLPSDRFFAERPEGSVSTLKIQRTQQEDSAVYLCASSLGGDGASYNEQFFGPGTRLTVL.

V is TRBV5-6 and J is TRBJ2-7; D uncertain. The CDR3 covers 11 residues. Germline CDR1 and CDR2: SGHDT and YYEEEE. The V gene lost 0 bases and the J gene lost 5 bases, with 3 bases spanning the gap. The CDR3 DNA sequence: TGTGCCAGCAGCTTGGATAACGAGCAGTACTTC. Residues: CASSLDNEQYF.

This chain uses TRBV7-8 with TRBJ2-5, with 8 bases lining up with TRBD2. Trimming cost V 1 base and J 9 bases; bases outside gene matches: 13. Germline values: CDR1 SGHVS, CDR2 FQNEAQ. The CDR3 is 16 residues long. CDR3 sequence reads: CASSLVPAGDGRSQYF. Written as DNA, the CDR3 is TGTGCCAGCAGCTTAGTCCCAGCGGGGGACGGTAGATCCCAGTACTTC.

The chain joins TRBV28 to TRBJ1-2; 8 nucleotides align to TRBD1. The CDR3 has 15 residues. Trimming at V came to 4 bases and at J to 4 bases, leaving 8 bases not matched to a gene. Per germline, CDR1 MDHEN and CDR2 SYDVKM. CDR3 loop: CASSSSGTGGYGYTF. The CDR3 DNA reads TGTGCCAGCAGTTCCTCCGGGACAGGAGGCTATGGCTACACCTTC.

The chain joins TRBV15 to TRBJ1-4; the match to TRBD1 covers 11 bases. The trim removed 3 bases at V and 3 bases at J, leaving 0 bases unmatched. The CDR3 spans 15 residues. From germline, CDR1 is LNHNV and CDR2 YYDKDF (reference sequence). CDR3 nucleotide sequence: TGTGCCACCAGCAGGGACAGGGGGCCTAATGAAAAACTGTTTTTT. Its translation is CATSRDRGPNEKLFF.

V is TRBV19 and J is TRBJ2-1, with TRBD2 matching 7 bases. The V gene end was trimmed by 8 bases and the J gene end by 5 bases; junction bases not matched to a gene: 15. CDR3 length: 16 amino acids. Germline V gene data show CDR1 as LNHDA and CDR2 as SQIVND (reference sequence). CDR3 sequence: CASPRVSGPADNEQFF. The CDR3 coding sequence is TGTGCCAGTCCTCGGGTTAGCGGGCCCGCCGACAATGAGCAGTTCTTC.

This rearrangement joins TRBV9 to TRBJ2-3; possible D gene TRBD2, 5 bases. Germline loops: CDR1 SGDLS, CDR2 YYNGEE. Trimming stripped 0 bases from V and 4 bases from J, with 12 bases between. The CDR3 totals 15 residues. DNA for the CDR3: TGTGCCAGCAGCGTAGCTTTCGGGGTGCCAGATACGCAGTATTTT. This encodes CASSVAFGVPDTQYF.

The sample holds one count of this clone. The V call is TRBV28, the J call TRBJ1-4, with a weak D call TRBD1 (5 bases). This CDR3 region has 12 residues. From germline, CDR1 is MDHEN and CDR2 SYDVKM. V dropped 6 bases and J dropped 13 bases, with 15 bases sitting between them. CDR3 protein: CASSESKRGLFF. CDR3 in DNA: TGTGCCAGCAGCGAAAGTAAAAGGGGACTGTTTTTT.

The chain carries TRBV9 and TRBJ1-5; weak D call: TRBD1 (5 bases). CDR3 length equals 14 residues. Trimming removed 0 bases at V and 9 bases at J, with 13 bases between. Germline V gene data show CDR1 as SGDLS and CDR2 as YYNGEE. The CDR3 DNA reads TGTGCCAGCAGCGTAGAGGACACTCCAGGGCCCCAGCATTTT. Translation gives CASSVEDTPGPQHF.

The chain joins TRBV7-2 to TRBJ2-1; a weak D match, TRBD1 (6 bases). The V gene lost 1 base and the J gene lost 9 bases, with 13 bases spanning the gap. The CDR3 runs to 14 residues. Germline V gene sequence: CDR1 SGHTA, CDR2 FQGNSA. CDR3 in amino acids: CASSLGGDMVEQFF. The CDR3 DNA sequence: TGTGCCAGCAGCTTAGGAGGGGACATGGTTGAGCAGTTCTTC.

This CDR3 is CASSGEKGEKLFF. Here the CDR3 DNA reads TGTGCCAGCAGTGGAGAAAAGGGAGAAAAACTGTTTTTT. V is TRBV6-5 and J is TRBJ1-4; D call uncertain. The CDR3 has 13 amino acids. CDR1 and CDR2 (germline): MNHEY, SVGAGI. V was clipped by 5 bases and J by 8 bases, with 12 bases between them.

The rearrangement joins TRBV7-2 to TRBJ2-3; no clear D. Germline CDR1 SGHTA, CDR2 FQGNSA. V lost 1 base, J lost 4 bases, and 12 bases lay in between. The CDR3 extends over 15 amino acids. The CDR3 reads CASSLVGQLADTQYF. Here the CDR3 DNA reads TGTGCCAGCAGCTTAGTAGGGCAGCTCGCAGATACGCAGTATTTT. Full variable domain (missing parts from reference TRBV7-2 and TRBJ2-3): GAGVSQSPSNKVTEKGKDVELRCDPISGHTALYWYRQSLGQGLEFLIYFQGNSAPDKSGLPSDRFSAERTGGSVSTLTIQRTQQEDSAVYLCASSLVGQLADTQYFGPGTRLTVL.

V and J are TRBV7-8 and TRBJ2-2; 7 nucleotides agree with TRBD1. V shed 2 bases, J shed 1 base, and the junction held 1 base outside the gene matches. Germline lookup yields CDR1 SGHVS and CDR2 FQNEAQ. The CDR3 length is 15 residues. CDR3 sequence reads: CASSLRDRNTGELFF. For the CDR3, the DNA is TGTGCCAGCAGCTTACGGGACAGGAACACCGGGGAGCTGTTTTTT. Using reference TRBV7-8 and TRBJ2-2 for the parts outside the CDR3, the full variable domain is GAGVSQSPRYKVAKRGQDVALRCDPISGHVSLFWYQQALGQGPEFLTYFQNEAQLDKSGLPSDRFFAERPEGSVSTLKIQRTQQEDSAVYLCASSLRDRNTGELFFGEGSRLTVL.